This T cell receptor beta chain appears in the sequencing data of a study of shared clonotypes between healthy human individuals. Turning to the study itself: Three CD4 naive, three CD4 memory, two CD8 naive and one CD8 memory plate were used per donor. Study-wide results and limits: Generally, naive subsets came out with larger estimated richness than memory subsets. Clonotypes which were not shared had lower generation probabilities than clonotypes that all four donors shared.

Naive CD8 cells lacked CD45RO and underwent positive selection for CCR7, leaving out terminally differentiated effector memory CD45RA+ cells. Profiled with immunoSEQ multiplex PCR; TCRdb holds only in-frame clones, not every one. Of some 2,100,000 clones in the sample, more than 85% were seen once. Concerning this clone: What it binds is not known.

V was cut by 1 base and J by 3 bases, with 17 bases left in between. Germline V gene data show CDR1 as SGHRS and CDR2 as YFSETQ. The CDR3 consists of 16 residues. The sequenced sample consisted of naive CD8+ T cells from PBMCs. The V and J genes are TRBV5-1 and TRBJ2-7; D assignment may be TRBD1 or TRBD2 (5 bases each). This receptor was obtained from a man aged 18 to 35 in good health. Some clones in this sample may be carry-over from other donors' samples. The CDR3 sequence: CASSLNEGTFIYEQYF. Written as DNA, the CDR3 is TGCGCCAGCAGCTTGAATGAGGGGACGTTTATCTACGAGCAGTACTTC.